One and the same sample provided the 9 T cell receptor beta chains below, sequenced in a study of CD8 T cells in ankylosing spondylitis. TCRdb reprocessed the 5' RACE reads with MiXCR, giving one entry per CDR3 protein. The sample has 100,000 to 150,000 distinct CDR3 sequences, 15% to 20% seen once. Study-level results: What appeared characteristic of ankylosing spondylitis blood was a TCR beta motif of eight or nine highly homologous variants.

No antigen is known for these receptors. The sample was blood, either unsorted or a sorted T cell fraction (not recorded which). These receptors all stem from a male donor with ankylosing spondylitis.

This clonotype turned up a few times. The gene calls are TRBV7-6 and TRBJ2-7; D is possibly TRBD1 (6 bases). Germline V CDR1 and CDR2: SGHVS, FNYEAQ. There are 14 residues in the CDR3. V lost 8 bases, J lost 2 bases, and 16 bases lay in between. The CDR3 is CASGPGHRTYEQYF. In DNA, the CDR3 is TGTGCCAGCGGACCGGGACACCGGACCTACGAGCAGTACTTC.

Points on this clonotype: One end of the junction is discordant with germline, which a read error may explain. The chain couples TRBV14 to TRBJ2-1; 10 bases are shared with TRBD2. CDR3 size: 19 residues. The germline CDR1 and CDR2 sequences are SGHDN and FVKESK. The CDR3 nucleotides read TGTGCCAGGAGCCAAGTGCCAGTGGCTAGCGGGAGTATTTACAATGAGCAGTTCTTC. Encoded protein: CARSQVPVASGSIYNEQFF.

The CDR3 spells CASSLYPMHYEQYF. The CDR3 coding sequence is TGTGCCAGCAGCTTATACCCCATGCACTACGAGCAGTACTTC. The rearrangement uses TRBV11-2 and TRBJ2-7; D is uncertain. The V and J ends lost 2 bases and 3 bases respectively, with 11 bases between them. Germline CDR1 and CDR2: SGHAT and FQNNGV. The CDR3 is made up of 14 amino acids. Full variable domain (rest looked up from reference TRBV11-2 and TRBJ2-7): EAGVAQSPRYKIIEKRQSVAFWCNPISGHATLYWYQQILGQGPKLLIQFQNNGVVDDSQLPKDRFSAERLKGVDSTLKIQPAKLEDSAVYLCASSLYPMHYEQYFGPGTRLTVT.

This clonotype was seen a handful of times. The chain couples TRBV9 to TRBJ1-2, with 10 bases lining up with TRBD1. Germline CDR1 SGDLS, CDR2 YYNGEE. This CDR3 has 21 residues. Trimming removed 4 bases from V and 2 bases from J; junction bases left unmatched: 23. The CDR3 is CASSFAPGQGHLFSSNYGYTF. CDR3 in DNA: TGTGCCAGCAGCTTTGCTCCGGGACAGGGGCACCTCTTTTCCTCCAACTATGGCTACACCTTC.

This sequence joins TRBV6-2 or TRBV6-3 and TRBJ2-7; 9 bases match TRBD2. V was clipped by 5 bases and J by 1 base; unmatched bases: 9. Germline CDR1 MNHEY, CDR2 SVGEGT. The CDR3 totals 16 residues. The CDR3 DNA is TGTGCCAGCAGTCCACGGGCGGGAGGGCTTTCCTACGAGCAGTACTTC. Translating it yields CASSPRAGGLSYEQYF.

This chain links TRBV12-3 or TRBV12-4 with TRBJ2-5, with a possible D match to TRBD1 (6 bases). Trimming stripped 2 bases from V and 12 bases from J, with 10 bases between. This CDR3 is 11 amino acids long. The CDR3 DNA is TGTGCCAGCAGTTTATCGGGACACGAGTACTTC. This translates into CASSLSGHEYF.

This clonotype was detected only a few times. The chain couples TRBV29-1 to TRBJ1-2; D gene unclear. CDR3 size: 15 residues. The germline CDR1 and CDR2 sequences are SQVTM and ANQGSEA. V lost 3 bases, J lost 1 base, and 15 bases lay in between. The DNA of the CDR3 is TGCAGCGTTGAGGCCGGGAATTTTGATAACTATGGCTACACCTTC. Protein product: CSVEAGNFDNYGYTF.

A few counts support this clonotype. The V and J genes are TRBV4-2 and TRBJ1-1; weak D call: TRBD1 (5 bases). The CDR3 spans 13 residues. Germline V CDR1 and CDR2: LGHNA, YNFKEQ. Trimming removed 4 bases at V and 8 bases at J, with 14 bases between. The CDR3 spells CASSPTGGTEAFF. In DNA, the CDR3 is TGTGCCAGCAGCCCGACTGGGGGTACGGAAGCTTTCTTT.

V is TRBV2 and J is TRBJ1-1, with a weak D call TRBD1 (5 bases). V was pared by 8 bases and J by 7 bases, with 11 bases between. Germline lookup yields CDR1 SNHLY and CDR2 FYNNEI. The CDR3 has 11 residues. This CDR3 reads CASHRGLEAFF. In DNA form, the CDR3 reads TGTGCCAGCCACCGGGGCCTTGAAGCTTTCTTT.